The 24 T cell receptor beta chains presented below share a single source sample, sequenced in a study of immune evolution from preneoplasia to lung adenocarcinoma. Only in-frame clones appear in the TCRdb table, and some are missing; sequencing was by immunoSEQ multiplex PCR. The sample includes around 39,000 clones, 74% of them seen just once. The sample consisted of FFPE invasive lung adenocarcinoma tissue. The source is a person between 55 and 69 years old with lung adenocarcinoma.

This rearrangement joins TRBV30 to TRBJ2-1; a possible D gene is TRBD2 (5 bases). Germline CDR1 reads GTSNPN; CDR2 reads SVGIG (reference sequence). V dropped 2 bases and J dropped 7 bases, with 12 bases sitting between them. This CDR3 is built from 13 residues. CDR3 bases: TGTGCCTGGAGTCCTGGACTGGCTAATGAGCAGTTCTTC. It is translated as CAWSPGLANEQFF.

The chain recombines TRBV23-1 with TRBJ1-4, with a tentative D call TRBD1 (6 bases). TRBV23-1 is flagged as an ORF with uncertain function. The CDR3 extends over 16 amino acids. The V end lost 0 bases, the J end lost 4 bases, and 12 bases lay between the germline ends. Written as DNA, the CDR3 is TGCGCCAGCAGTCAATCGTACAGGGAAGGTAATGAAAAACTGTTTTTT. Its translation: CASSQSYREGNEKLFF.

By share, this clone counts as medium-sized. The chain joins TRBV7-2 to TRBJ1-5, with 10 bases aligning to TRBD1. Germline V gene lookup returns CDR1 SGHTA and CDR2 FQGNSA. The J segment lost 2 bases and the V segment lost 3 bases, leaving 1 base of the junction unmatched. CDR3 length: 15 amino acids. The DNA for the CDR3 is TGTGCCAGCAGCTTCGGGACAGGGGGCAATCAGCCCCAGCATTTT. Its protein product is CASSFGTGGNQPQHF.

The genes are TRBV5-1 and TRBJ2-1; 8 bases match TRBD2. CDR3 length: 17 amino acids. Germline CDR1 and CDR2: SGHRS and YFSETQ. J was trimmed by 6 bases and V by 0 bases; bases with no gene match: 11. In nucleotides, the CDR3 is TGCGCCAGCAGCTTGGCTGGTGGGCTAGCGGGCCCCAATGAGCAGTTCTTC. This encodes CASSLAGGLAGPNEQFF.

The rearrangement joins TRBV19 to TRBJ2-3; D might be TRBD2 (5 bases). Germline CDR1 and CDR2: LNHDA and SQIVND (reference sequence). CDR3 length: 14 amino acids. Trimming left V 4 bases short and J 3 bases short, with 11 bases between. The CDR3 region is CASSRARETDTQYF. The CDR3 region has the DNA TGTGCCAGTAGTAGAGCAAGGGAGACAGATACGCAGTATTTT. The entire variable domain, with the rest obtained from reference TRBV19 and TRBJ2-3, is as follows: DGGITQSPKYLFRKEGQNVTLSCEQNLNHDAMYWYRQDPGQGLRLIYYSQIVNDFQKGDIAEGYSVSREKKESFPLTVTSAQKNPTAFYLCASSRARETDTQYFGPGTRLTVL.

The chain is built from TRBV19 and TRBJ1-5, with D uncertain. The V gene lost 7 bases and the J gene lost 0 bases, with 10 bases spanning the gap. The germline V gene encodes CDR1 LNHDA and CDR2 SQIVND (reference sequence). The CDR3 sequence is 14 residues long. CDR3 sequence reads: CASTRRDSNQPQHF. CDR3 nucleotides: TGTGCCAGTACCCGGCGAGATAGCAATCAGCCCCAGCATTTT.

The chain recombines TRBV9 with TRBJ2-2; D unclear. This CDR3 is built from 14 residues. V was cut by 0 bases and J by 2 bases, with 5 bases left in between. Germline values: CDR1 SGDLS, CDR2 YYNGEE. The CDR3 here is CASSVEVNTGELFF. For the CDR3, the DNA is TGTGCCAGCAGCGTAGAGGTCAACACCGGGGAGCTGTTTTTT.

This chain connects TRBV5-4 to TRBJ2-2; TRBD2 matches at 12 bases. The junction had 2 bases not matched to a gene; V was cut back by 4 bases and J by 1 base. Germline CDR1 is SGHNT and CDR2 is YYREEE (reference sequence). This CDR3 has 16 residues. CDR3 DNA sequence: TGTGCCAGCAGCACGGGACTAGCGGGGAACACCGGGGAGCTGTTTTTT. Translation: CASSTGLAGNTGELFF.

The rearrangement uses TRBV27 and TRBJ2-3; D unresolved. The CDR3 has 14 residues. Trimming pared 7 bases from V and 4 bases from J, leaving 15 bases between. Germline V CDR1 and CDR2: MNHEY, SMNVEV (reference sequence). CDR3 amino acids: CASTPGTLADTQYF. The CDR3 DNA follows: TGTGCCAGCACCCCCGGCACACTCGCAGATACGCAGTATTTT.

The rearrangement joins TRBV11-2 to TRBJ2-7; perhaps TRBD2 as D (5 bases). There are 18 residues in the CDR3. Germline loops: CDR1 SGHAT, CDR2 FQNNGV. Trimming shortened V by 1 base and J by 4 bases, and 23 bases separated the two germline ends. CDR3 DNA sequence: TGTGCCAGCAGCTTAGCAGGTTATAGGACTGCTCGGTGGTACGAGCAGTACTTC. Translation gives CASSLAGYRTARWYEQYF.

The sample holds one count of this clone. The chain joins TRBV9 to TRBJ2-6; D is ambiguous. CDR1 and CDR2 from the germline V gene are SGDLS and YYNGEE. V dropped 4 bases and J dropped 2 bases, with 10 bases sitting between them. The CDR3 consists of 15 residues. CDR3 nucleotide sequence: TGTGCCAGCAGCTCCCTGCCCCCTGGGGCCAACGTCCTGACTTTC. It codes for CASSSLPPGANVLTF.

This clone turned up a few times. CDR3 sequence reads: CASSLGMAGWNTEAFF. The CDR3 DNA sequence: TGTGCCAGCAGCTTAGGAATGGCAGGATGGAACACTGAAGCTTTCTTT. V usage is TRBV7-2 and J usage is TRBJ1-1, with D uncertain. Trimming shortened V by 1 base and J by 1 base, and 13 bases separated the two germline ends. Germline loops: CDR1 SGHTA, CDR2 FQGNSA. This CDR3 has 16 residues.

The gene calls are TRBV9 and TRBJ2-5; D may be TRBD1 or TRBD2 (5 bases each). V shed 4 bases and J shed 8 bases, with 18 bases lying between them. Germline lookup yields CDR1 SGDLS and CDR2 YYNGEE. The CDR3 consists of 14 residues. The CDR3, as DNA: TGTGCCAGCAGCCCGGCAGGGAGTACGGGCACCCAGTACTTC. Protein sequence: CASSPAGSTGTQYF. Filled out from reference TRBV9 and TRBJ2-5, the complete variable domain reads DSGVTQTPKHLITATGQRVTLRCSPRSGDLSVYWYQQSLDQGLQFLIQYYNGEERAKGNILERFSAQQFPDLHSELNLSSLELGDSALYFCASSPAGSTGTQYFGPGTRLLVL.

This clone has only a few counts. The rearrangement links TRBV19 to TRBJ1-1; perhaps TRBD1 as D (5 bases). Trimming took 1 base from V and 10 from J, leaving 16 bases between them. Germline loops: CDR1 LNHDA, CDR2 SQIVND (reference sequence). The CDR3 has 14 amino acids. The CDR3 DNA reads TGTGCCAGTAGTATAGGAGGGGCGAAACGTCGAGCTTTCTTT. Translating it yields CASSIGGAKRRAFF.

This sequence joins TRBV6-5 and TRBJ2-7, with 7 bases lining up with TRBD2. Germline loops: CDR1 MNHEY, CDR2 SVGAGI. The CDR3 covers 14 residues. V was clipped by 5 bases and J by 7 bases; unmatched bases: 11. CDR3 loop: CASSGGTIPTEQYF. The DNA for the CDR3 is TGTGCCAGCAGTGGAGGGACTATACCTACGGAGCAGTACTTC.

The V gene is TRBV11-2, the J gene TRBJ1-1, with D possibly matching TRBD1 (6 bases). CDR1 is SGHAT and CDR2 is FQNNGV in the germline V gene. The CDR3 spans 15 residues. V was cut by 1 base and J by 4 bases, with 13 bases left in between. CDR3 in amino acids: CASSLVWQGGTEAFF. The DNA for the CDR3 is TGTGCCAGCAGCTTAGTTTGGCAAGGGGGCACTGAAGCTTTCTTT.

This clone was seen only once. This chain links TRBV28 with TRBJ2-4; unclear D gene. CDR1 and CDR2 from the germline V gene are MDHEN and SYDVKM. V shed 2 bases and J shed 4 bases, with 18 bases lying between them. CDR3 length: 17 amino acids. The CDR3 sequence is CASSLGRDRARKNIQYF. The CDR3, as DNA: TGTGCCAGCAGTTTAGGAAGAGATCGGGCCAGGAAAAACATTCAGTACTTC.

This chain uses TRBV2 with TRBJ2-5, with TRBD2 matching over 8 bases. J lost 3 bases, V lost 5 bases, and 5 bases had no gene match. The germline V gene encodes CDR1 SNHLY and CDR2 FYNNEI. The CDR3 has 14 amino acids. This CDR3 is CASSTSGREETQYF. CDR3 DNA sequence: TGTGCCAGCAGTACTTCCGGGAGGGAAGAGACCCAGTACTTC. The complete variable domain, with remaining parts taken from reference TRBV2 and TRBJ2-5, reads EPEVTQTPSHQVTQMGQEVILRCVPISNHLYFYWYRQILGQKVEFLVSFYNNEISEKSEIFDDQFSVERPDGSNFTLKIRSTKLEDSAMYFCASSTSGREETQYFGPGTRLLVL.

This chain uses TRBV25-1 with TRBJ1-2, with TRBD1 matching 7 bases. After removal of 2 bases from V and 7 bases from J, the junction contained 13 bases not matched to a gene. From germline, CDR1 is MGHDK and CDR2 SYGVNS. The CDR3 runs to 16 residues. The DNA of the CDR3 is TGTGCCAGCAGTGAACCCCCACGACAGGGCTTTTCTGGCTACACCTTC. It encodes CASSEPPRQGFSGYTF.

The chain couples TRBV5-1 to TRBJ2-1, with no clear D. This CDR3 region has 14 residues. Trimming cost V 4 bases and J 5 bases, with 13 bases left between them. Germline assignment: CDR1 SGHRS and CDR2 YFSETQ. The CDR3 DNA is TGCGCCAGCAGCCCAGGTGGGTTGAACAATGAGCAGTTCTTC. This encodes CASSPGGLNNEQFF.

CDR3 sequence: CASTRQGSQPQHF. Written as DNA, the CDR3 is TGTGCCAGTACCCGGCAGGGAAGTCAGCCCCAGCATTTT. The rearrangement links TRBV19 to TRBJ1-5; a weak D match, TRBD1 (5 bases). The CDR3 is 13 residues long. V was clipped by 7 bases and J by 6 bases, with 13 bases between them. CDR1 and CDR2 (germline): LNHDA, SQIVND (reference sequence).

This chain uses TRBV9 with TRBJ2-7; 8 nucleotides match TRBD1. CDR3 length: 13 residues. Germline lookup yields CDR1 SGDLS and CDR2 YYNGEE. V lost 0 bases to trimming and J lost 7 bases; unmatched junction nucleotides: 3. This CDR3 reads CASSVGDRSEQYF. The CDR3 DNA sequence: TGTGCCAGCAGCGTAGGGGACAGGTCAGAGCAGTACTTC.

The chain joins TRBV7-9 to TRBJ2-1; TRBD1 or TRBD2 may be the D gene (5 bases each). The germline V and J ends were trimmed by 6 bases and 8 bases, with 20 bases remaining between them. The CDR3 sequence is 15 residues long. The germline gives CDR1 SEHNR, CDR2 FQNEAQ (reference sequence). The CDR3 here is CASSEGRGSQDEQFF. For the CDR3, the DNA is TGTGCCAGCAGTGAGGGAAGGGGCTCCCAGGATGAGCAGTTCTTC. Looking up the rest from reference TRBV7-9 and TRBJ2-1 gives the full variable domain: DTGVSQNPRHKITKRGQNVTFRCDPISEHNRLYWYRQTLGQGPEFLTYFQNEAQLEKSRLLSDRFSAERPKGSFSTLEIQRTEQGDSAMYLCASSEGRGSQDEQFFGPGTRLTVL.

This clone was counted once. V gene TRBV11-2 combines with J gene TRBJ2-5; TRBD2 aligns across 9 bases. This CDR3 contains 18 residues. CDR1 is SGHAT, CDR2 FQNNGV, per germline. The V segment lost 1 base and the J segment 8 bases; nucleotides outside the gene matches: 17. CDR3 in amino acids: CASSLVRASGIGMGTQYF. The CDR3 region has the DNA TGTGCCAGCAGCTTAGTTAGGGCTAGCGGGATTGGAATGGGAACCCAGTACTTC.